The sequence of this T cell receptor (beta chain) was determined in a study of cytomegalovirus exposure and HLA in healthy donors. Regarding the study as a whole: Only CMV serostatus was available as immune exposure information.

PCR primers comprised 60 Vbeta and 13 Jbeta primers. Only in-frame clones appear in the TCRdb table, and some are missing; sequencing was by immunoSEQ multiplex PCR. The profile covers about 130,000 clones, with 65% to 90% appearing a single time and around 3% taken by the ten largest. About this clone: Its antigen is currently unknown.

With 11 bases removed from V and 0 bases from J, the gap between germline ends came to 17 bases. The CDR3 loop spans 14 amino acids. CDR1 and CDR2 (germline): MNHEY, SVGAGI. This receptor was taken from a woman aged 18-29 years in good health and CMV-seropositive. Sequencing was carried out using PBMCs. V is TRBV6-5 and J is TRBJ2-7, with D tentatively TRBD1 (7 bases). The CDR3 DNA is TGTGCCGCCAGCTCGGGGGACAGCTCCTACGAGCAGTACTTC. It translates to CAASSGDSSYEQYF.